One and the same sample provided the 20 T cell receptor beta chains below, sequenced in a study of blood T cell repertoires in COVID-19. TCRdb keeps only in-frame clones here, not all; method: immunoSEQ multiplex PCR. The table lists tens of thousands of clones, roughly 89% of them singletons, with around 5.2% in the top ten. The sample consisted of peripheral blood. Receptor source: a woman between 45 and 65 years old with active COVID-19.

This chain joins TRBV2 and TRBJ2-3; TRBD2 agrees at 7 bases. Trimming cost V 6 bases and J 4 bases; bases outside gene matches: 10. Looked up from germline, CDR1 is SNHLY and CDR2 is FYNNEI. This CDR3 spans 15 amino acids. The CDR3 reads CASRWASGGADTQYF. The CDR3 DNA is TGTGCCAGCAGGTGGGCTAGCGGAGGGGCAGATACGCAGTATTTT.

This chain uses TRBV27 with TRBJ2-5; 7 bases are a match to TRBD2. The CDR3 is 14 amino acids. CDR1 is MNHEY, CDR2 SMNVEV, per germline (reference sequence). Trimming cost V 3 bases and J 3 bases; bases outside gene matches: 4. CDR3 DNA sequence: TGTGCCAGCAGTTTTTCCAGCGGGAAAGAGACCCAGTACTTC. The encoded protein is CASSFSSGKETQYF.

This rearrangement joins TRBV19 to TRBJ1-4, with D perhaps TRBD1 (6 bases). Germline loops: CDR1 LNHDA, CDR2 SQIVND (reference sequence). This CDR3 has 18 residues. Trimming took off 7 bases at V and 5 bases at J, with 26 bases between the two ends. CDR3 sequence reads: CASNHPGGQAVSNEKLFF. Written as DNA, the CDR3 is TGTGCCAGTAACCACCCGGGGGGGCAGGCCGTCTCAAATGAAAAACTGTTTTTT. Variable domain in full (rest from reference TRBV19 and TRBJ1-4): DGGITQSPKYLFRKEGQNVTLSCEQNLNHDAMYWYRQDPGQGLRLIYYSQIVNDFQKGDIAEGYSVSREKKESFPLTVTSAQKNPTAFYLCASNHPGGQAVSNEKLFFGSGTQLSVL.

The CDR3, as DNA: TGTGCCATCATCGACAGGGGGAATAGCAATCAGCCCCAGCATTTT. This translates into CAIIDRGNSNQPQHF. The chain uses TRBV10-3 and TRBJ1-5; TRBD1 matches 9 bases. Per the germline V gene, CDR1 is ENHRY and CDR2 is SYGVKD. The V segment lost 7 bases and the J segment 0 bases; nucleotides outside the gene matches: 4. The CDR3 is made up of 15 amino acids.

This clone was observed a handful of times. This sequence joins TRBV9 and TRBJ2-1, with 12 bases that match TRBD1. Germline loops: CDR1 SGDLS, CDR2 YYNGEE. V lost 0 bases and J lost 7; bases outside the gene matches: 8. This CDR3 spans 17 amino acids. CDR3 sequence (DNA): TGTGCCAGCAGCGTAGCTACGGGGACAGGGGGCCGAAATGAGCAGTTCTTC. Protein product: CASSVATGTGGRNEQFF.

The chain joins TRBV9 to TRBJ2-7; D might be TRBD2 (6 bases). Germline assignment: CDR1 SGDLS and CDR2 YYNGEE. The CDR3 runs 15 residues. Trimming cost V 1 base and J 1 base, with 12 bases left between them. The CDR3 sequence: CASSVSAGWSYEQYF. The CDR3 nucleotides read TGTGCCAGCAGCGTATCGGCGGGATGGTCCTACGAGCAGTACTTC.

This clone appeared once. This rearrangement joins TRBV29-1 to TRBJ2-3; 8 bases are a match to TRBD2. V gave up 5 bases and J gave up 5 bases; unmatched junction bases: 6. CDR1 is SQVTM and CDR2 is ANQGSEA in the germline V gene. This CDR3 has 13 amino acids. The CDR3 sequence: CSVRSGRGDTQYF. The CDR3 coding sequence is TGCAGCGTTAGGTCCGGGAGGGGAGATACGCAGTATTTT.

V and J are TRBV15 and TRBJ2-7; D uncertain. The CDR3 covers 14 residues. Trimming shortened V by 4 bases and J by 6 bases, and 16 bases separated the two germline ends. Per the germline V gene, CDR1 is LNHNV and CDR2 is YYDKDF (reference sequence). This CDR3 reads CATSTQESPLEQYF. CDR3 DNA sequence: TGTGCCACCAGCACCCAGGAAAGTCCCCTCGAGCAGTACTTC.

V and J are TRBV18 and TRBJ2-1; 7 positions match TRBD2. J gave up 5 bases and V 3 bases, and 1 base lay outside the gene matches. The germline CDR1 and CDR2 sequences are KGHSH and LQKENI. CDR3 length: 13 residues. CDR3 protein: CASSPRGDNEQFF. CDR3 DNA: TGTGCCAGCTCACCCCGGGGGGACAATGAGCAGTTCTTC.

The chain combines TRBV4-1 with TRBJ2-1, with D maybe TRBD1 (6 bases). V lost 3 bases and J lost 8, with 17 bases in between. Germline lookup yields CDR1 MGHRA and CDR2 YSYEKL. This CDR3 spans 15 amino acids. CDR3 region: CASSQSQSPGDEQFF. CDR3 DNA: TGCGCCAGCAGCCAGTCCCAGAGTCCAGGGGATGAGCAGTTCTTC.

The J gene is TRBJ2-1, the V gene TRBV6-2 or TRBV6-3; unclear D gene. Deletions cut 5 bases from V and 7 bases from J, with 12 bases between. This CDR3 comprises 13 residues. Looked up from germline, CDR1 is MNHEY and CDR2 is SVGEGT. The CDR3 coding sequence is TGTGCCAGCAGTGGCTGGGCGAGAAATGAGCAGTTCTTC. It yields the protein CASSGWARNEQFF.

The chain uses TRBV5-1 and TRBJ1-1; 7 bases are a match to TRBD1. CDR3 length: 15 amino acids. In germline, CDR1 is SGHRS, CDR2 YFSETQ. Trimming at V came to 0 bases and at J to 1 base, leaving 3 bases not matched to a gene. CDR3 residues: CASSLADRANTEAFF. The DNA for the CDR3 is TGCGCCAGCAGCTTGGCCGACAGGGCGAACACTGAAGCTTTCTTT.

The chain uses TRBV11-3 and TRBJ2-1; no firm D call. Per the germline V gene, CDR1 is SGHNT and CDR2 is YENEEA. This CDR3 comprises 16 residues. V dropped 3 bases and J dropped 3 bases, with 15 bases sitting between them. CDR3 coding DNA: TGTGCCAGCAGCTTGGTGAGGAATGCCGGCTACAATGAGCAGTTCTTC. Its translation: CASSLVRNAGYNEQFF.

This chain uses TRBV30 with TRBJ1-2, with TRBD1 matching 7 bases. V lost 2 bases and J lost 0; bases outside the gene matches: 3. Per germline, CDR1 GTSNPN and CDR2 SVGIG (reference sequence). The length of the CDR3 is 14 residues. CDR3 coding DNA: TGTGCCTGGAGTTGGGACAGTACTAACTATGGCTACACCTTC. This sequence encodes CAWSWDSTNYGYTF.

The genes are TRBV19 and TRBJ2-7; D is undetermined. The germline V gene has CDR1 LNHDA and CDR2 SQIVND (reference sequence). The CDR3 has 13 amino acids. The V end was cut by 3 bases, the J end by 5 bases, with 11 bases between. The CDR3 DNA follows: TGTGCCAGTAGTATTTTGAGGAGCAACGAGCAGTACTTC. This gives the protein CASSILRSNEQYF.

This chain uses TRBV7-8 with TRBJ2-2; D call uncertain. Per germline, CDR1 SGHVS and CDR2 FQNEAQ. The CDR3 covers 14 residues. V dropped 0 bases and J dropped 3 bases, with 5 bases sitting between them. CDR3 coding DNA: TGTGCCAGCAGCTTAGCAACAGACACCGGGGAGCTGTTTTTT. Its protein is CASSLATDTGELFF.

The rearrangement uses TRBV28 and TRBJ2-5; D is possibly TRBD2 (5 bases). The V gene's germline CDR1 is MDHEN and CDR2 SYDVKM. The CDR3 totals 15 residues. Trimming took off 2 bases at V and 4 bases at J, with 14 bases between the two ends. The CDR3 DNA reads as TGTGCCAGCAGTTTACCCCTCGGGGTCAGAGAGACCCAGTACTTC. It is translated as CASSLPLGVRETQYF.

The CDR3 coding sequence is TGTGCCAGCAGTAAAGAGACAGGAGCGAACACTGAAGCTTTCTTT. This gives the protein CASSKETGANTEAFF. The gene calls are TRBV2 and TRBJ1-1, with D possibly matching TRBD1 (6 bases). CDR1 and CDR2 (germline): SNHLY, FYNNEI. The germline V and J ends were trimmed by 5 bases and 1 base, with 14 bases remaining between them. The CDR3 is made up of 15 amino acids.

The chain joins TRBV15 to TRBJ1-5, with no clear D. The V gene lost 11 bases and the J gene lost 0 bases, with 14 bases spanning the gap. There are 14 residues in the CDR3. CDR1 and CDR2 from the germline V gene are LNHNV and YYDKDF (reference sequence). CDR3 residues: CASALQYSNQPQHF. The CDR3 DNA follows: TGTGCCTCCGCCCTACAGTATAGCAATCAGCCCCAGCATTTT. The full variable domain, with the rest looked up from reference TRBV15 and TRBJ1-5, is DAMVIQNPRYQVTQFGKPVTLSCSQTLNHNVMYWYQQKSSQAPKLLFHYYDKDFNNEADTPDNFQSRRPNTSFCFLDIRSPGLGDTAMYLCASALQYSNQPQHFGDGTRLSIL.

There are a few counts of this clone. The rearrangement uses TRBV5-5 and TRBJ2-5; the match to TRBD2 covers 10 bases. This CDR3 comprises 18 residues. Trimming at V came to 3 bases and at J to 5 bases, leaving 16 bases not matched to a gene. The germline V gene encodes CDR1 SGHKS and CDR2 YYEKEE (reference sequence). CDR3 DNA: TGTGCCAGCAGCTCCCCCGAGCGGGAGGGCTTAGGGGGGGAGACCCAGTACTTC. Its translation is CASSSPEREGLGGETQYF.